A selection of T cell receptor beta chains follows, all from one sample in a study of beta chain features in type 1 diabetes. Data came from immunoSEQ multiplex PCR; TCRdb stores just in-frame clones and leaves some out. The sample carries 250,000 to 300,000 clones, 7.5% to 9.5% recorded once. The sample consisted of central memory CD4+ T cells from blood. These receptor sequences come from a woman younger than 35 in good health. CDR3s include the opening cysteine and the closing phenylalanine or tryptophan.

length,J,V,CDR3
12,TRBJ1-5,TRBV28,CASSASHQPQHF
18,TRBJ1-3,TRBV18,CASSQSVIQGADGNTIYF
15,TRBJ2-3,TRBV15,CATSGGTVYTDTQYF
15,TRBJ1-2,TRBV25-1,CASSDYQGGNYGYTF
12,TRBJ2-5,TRBV2,CASRQDVGTQYF
15,TRBJ1-2,TRBV2,CASTRDAGANYGYTF
11,TRBJ2-7,TRBV30,CAWSERYEQYF
19,TRBJ2-3,TRBV19,CASSIDFSPSGSVRDTQYF
14,TRBJ2-1,TRBV30,CAWSEQGGIYEQFF
14,TRBJ2-5,TRBV28,CASKTSDDGKTQYF
14,TRBJ1-3,TRBV5-4,CASSFGGSGNTIYF
15,TRBJ1-2,TRBV6-1,CASSLNYGPGYGYTF
13,TRBJ2-3,TRBV11-3,CASSLGGADTQYF
15,TRBJ1-1,TRBV7-6,CASSLAVGQATKAFF
14,TRBJ2-3,TRBV7-2,CASSRPGPTDTQYF
13,TRBJ1-1,TRBV28,CASSLQGVTEAFF
15,TRBJ1-5,TRBV7-2,CASSFSQGAISPTYF
16,TRBJ2-3,TRBV6-6,CASSYRGSGSTDTQYF